This is a list of T cell receptor beta chains from one sample in a study of neoadjuvant anti-PD-1 for oral cavity cancer. Data came from immunoSEQ multiplex PCR; TCRdb stores just in-frame clones and leaves some out. Among tens of thousands of clones, 77% were seen once, and the ten largest hold roughly 5%. Specimen: PBMCs, collected after nivolumab (anti-PD-1) treatment. These receptor sequences come from a person aged 35 to 85 with oral cavity squamous cell carcinoma. Both conserved end residues are part of each CDR3. The D gene is left open where the match is weak. Only some rows state a clone size, as once, few, many or a class for expanded clones.

D | size | J | V | DNA | CDR3
. | . | TRBJ1-2 | TRBV15 | TGTGCCACCAGCAGAGGGACAAAGCTTGACTATGGCTACACCTTC | CATSRGTKLDYGYTF
TRBD1 | once | TRBJ2-2 | TRBV5-1 | TGCGCCAGCAGCCCCTGGGACAGGATGAACACCGGGGAGCTGTTTTTT | CASSPWDRMNTGELFF
. | . | TRBJ2-5 | TRBV5-1 | TGCGCCAGCAGCTTCGCAGGGCCTGAGACCCAGTACTTC | CASSFAGPETQYF
TRBD1 | once | TRBJ2-7 | TRBV19 | TGTGCCAGTAGTCTACTTTTTGGACAGGGAAGTCGCTACGAGCAGTACTTC | CASSLLFGQGSRYEQYF
. | . | TRBJ1-1 | TRBV7-2 | TGTGCCAGCAGCTTAGCGGACGGGGTCTCAGCTTTCTTT | CASSLADGVSAFF
. | . | TRBJ1-5 | TRBV27 | TGTGCCAGCAGTTTCGGACACAGTCAGCCCCAGCATTTT | CASSFGHSQPQHF
. | . | TRBJ2-7 | TRBV5-4 | TGTGCCAGCAGCTCCCGGGGGGCGCGGGCCCACTACGAGCAGTACTTC | CASSSRGARAHYEQYF
TRBD1 | few | TRBJ2-5 | TRBV5-6 | TGTGCCAGCAGCCGAGCCACAGGGGGCGCTCCAAATACCCTAGAGACCCAGTACTTC | CASSRATGGAPNTLETQYF
. | . | TRBJ2-1 | TRBV6-1 | TGTGCCAGCAGTCTGGACTCGAGCTCCTACAATGAGCAGTTCTTC | CASSLDSSSYNEQFF
. | . | TRBJ2-7 | TRBV9 | TGTGCCAGCAGCGTAGAGGGCAGCTCCTACGAGCAGTACTTC | CASSVEGSSYEQYF
TRBD2 | . | TRBJ2-3 | TRBV6-5 | TGTGCCAGCAGCCCTCGGACTAGCGAGGATACGCAGTATTTT | CASSPRTSEDTQYF
TRBD1 | . | TRBJ1-4 | TRBV7-8 | TGTGCCAGCAGCTACCGGGACAGGGGGCAGGGTAATGAAAAACTGTTTTTT | CASSYRDRGQGNEKLFF
. | . | TRBJ1-1 | TRBV7-8 | TGTGCCAGCAGCTTGGGGGCCTGGCCCACTGAAGCTTTCTTT | CASSLGAWPTEAFF
. | . | TRBJ1-1 | TRBV27 | TGTGCCAGCAGCTCCCCCCGGACCCCTGAAGCTTTCTTT | CASSSPRTPEAFF
TRBD2 | . | TRBJ2-7 | TRBV5-4 | TGTGCCAGCAGCTTTGGCGGGAGGAGCTCCTACGAGCAGTACTTC | CASSFGGRSSYEQYF
. | . | TRBJ2-3 | TRBV29-1 | TGCAGCGTTGAAAGGGGGGCGGGAGATACGCAGTATTTT | CSVERGAGDTQYF
TRBD2 | . | TRBJ2-7 | TRBV6-6 | TGTGCCAGCAGTGGAGCTAGCGGGGGTCCGGGGGAGCAGTACTTC | CASSGASGGPGEQYF
. | . | TRBJ1-5 | TRBV2 | TGTGCCAGCAGACAATATAGCAATCAGCCCCAGCATTTT | CASRQYSNQPQHF
TRBD2 | few | TRBJ2-1 | TRBV5-1 | TGCGCCAGCAGGCTTGGGACTAGCGGGTCCACCTACAATGAGCAGTTCTTC | CASRLGTSGSTYNEQFF
. | . | TRBJ1-1 | TRBV25-1 | TGTGCCAGCAGTGAACTGAACCTTAACACTGAAGCTTTCTTT | CASSELNLNTEAFF
. | . | TRBJ2-7 | TRBV6-6 | TGTGCCAGCAGTTACTTCTTAGACAGTGGGGAGCAGTACTTC | CASSYFLDSGEQYF
. | . | TRBJ1-5 | TRBV4-1 | TGCGCCAGCAGCCTAGGAAGGGCAGGGAGCAACCCAGAGCCCCAGCATTTT | CASSLGRAGSNPEPQHF
. | few | TRBJ1-5 | TRBV7-2 | TGTGCCAGCGGCGACAGAACTAATCAGCCCCAGCATTTT | CASGDRTNQPQHF
TRBD1 | . | TRBJ2-1 | TRBV7-2 | TGTGCCAGCAGTCCCCACAGGGGGACCAATGAGCAGTTCTTC | CASSPHRGTNEQFF
. | . | TRBJ2-7 | TRBV11-3 | TGTGCCAGCCCCGGGACCACCTTATTCAACCACTACGAGCAGTACTTC | CASPGTTLFNHYEQYF
. | few | TRBJ1-5 | TRBV19 | TGTGCCAGTAGTCCCCTGAGGGGGAATAGCAATCAGCCCCAGCATTTT | CASSPLRGNSNQPQHF
. | . | TRBJ1-5 | TRBV5-5 | TGTGCCAGCAGCTTAGGTGGAAGCAATCAGCCCCAGCATTTT | CASSLGGSNQPQHF
. | few | TRBJ1-3 | TRBV7-2 | TGTGCCAGCAGCTTAGGTTTAGTCTACTCTGGAAACACCATATATTTT | CASSLGLVYSGNTIYF
. | . | TRBJ2-2 | TRBV28 | TGTGCCAGCCCGAATCGGAACACCGGGGAGCTGTTTTTT | CASPNRNTGELFF
. | . | TRBJ1-1 | TRBV5-1 | TGCGCCAGCAGCTTGGTTGTGAACACTGAAGCTTTCTTT | CASSLVVNTEAFF
. | . | TRBJ2-7 | TRBV5-1 | TGCGCCAGCAGCTCTTTCAGCGCTTTCCCTAACTCCTACGAGCAGTACTTC | CASSSFSAFPNSYEQYF
. | . | TRBJ1-2 | TRBV29-1 | TGCAGCGTTGATCATGGCTACACCTTC | CSVDHGYTF
TRBD1 | few | TRBJ1-5 | TRBV6-5 | TGTGCCAGCAGCCCGGGACAGGGCCATCAGCCCCAGCATTTT | CASSPGQGHQPQHF
. | . | TRBJ1-5 | TRBV15 | TGTGCCACCAGCCATGGAGGGGCGGGCAATCAGCCCCAGCATTTT | CATSHGGAGNQPQHF
. | . | TRBJ1-2 | TRBV2 | TGTGCCAGCGGGGCAACAGCGGTGGGGGGCTACACCTTC | CASGATAVGGYTF
TRBD1 | . | TRBJ2-2 | TRBV6-1 | TGTGCCAGCAGTGGGCGGACAGGGGGGAGTCCCGGGGAGCTGTTTTTT | CASSGRTGGSPGELFF
. | . | TRBJ2-5 | TRBV5-1 | TGCGCCAGCAGCTTGACCCAAGAGACCCAGTACTTC | CASSLTQETQYF
TRBD2 | . | TRBJ2-5 | TRBV7-2 | TGTGCCAGCAGCTTGGCTTGGGGGGGAGGAGAGACCCAGTACTTC | CASSLAWGGGETQYF
. | . | TRBJ1-2 | TRBV7-2 | TGTGCCAGCAGCTTAGCGTTAGACCGCAGAGGCAACTATGGCTACACCTTC | CASSLALDRRGNYGYTF
TRBD1 | . | TRBJ1-5 | TRBV19 | TGTGCCACCCGAGACAGGGTGGGCAATCAGCCCCAGCATTTT | CATRDRVGNQPQHF
. | . | TRBJ1-1 | TRBV11-3 | TGTGCCAGCAGCCCGGGACTGTGGAACACTGAAGCTTTCTTT | CASSPGLWNTEAFF
TRBD1 | . | TRBJ2-5 | TRBV27 | TGTGCCAGCAGATCCCCGACAGGGGGTCGGGGAGAGACCCAGTACTTC | CASRSPTGGRGETQYF
. | once | TRBJ2-1 | TRBV18 | TGTGCCAGCTCACCACAGATACCATCGAACAATGAGCAGTTCTTC | CASSPQIPSNNEQFF
. | . | TRBJ2-3 | TRBV5-6 | TGTGCCAGCAGCTTGGATGGCGGGAGCACAGATACGCAGTATTTT | CASSLDGGSTDTQYF
TRBD2 | . | TRBJ2-5 | TRBV6-1 | TGTGCCAGCAGTGAGCTAGCGGGAATAGAGACCCAGTACTTC | CASSELAGIETQYF
. | . | TRBJ2-2 | TRBV5-6 | TGTGCCAGCAGCTTAAACAGGGTGCGCGACACCGGGGAGCTGTTTTTT | CASSLNRVRDTGELFF